What follows is one T cell receptor (beta chain) and its context. Its antigen remains unidentified. CD4+ cells yielded CD45RA+ naive and CD45RA-negative memory subsets. V gave up 11 bases and J gave up 2 bases, with 9 bases separating them. CDR3 length: 12 residues. CDR1 SNHLY and CDR2 FYNNEI come from the germline V gene. This specimen comes from a study of shared clonotypes between healthy human individuals. The assay was carried out at the deep level. Every subset had its genomic DNA shared out evenly among several immunoSEQ plates. Repertoires were generated with immunoSEQ multiplex PCR, while TCRdb's copy carries only in-frame clones and drops some. Of about 640,000 clones in the sample, more than 70% are singletons; the top ten hold about 2%. Study observations and caveats: Sample collection involved blood only; tissue repertoires are likely different.

This TCR derives from a woman in her 30s in good health. The specimen sequenced was memory CD4+ T cells sorted from blood. As for subset: CD45RA-negative fraction. The chain links TRBV2 to TRBJ2-2, with D perhaps matching TRBD2 (6 bases). The CDR3 protein is CAGGLNTGELFF. The CDR3 DNA follows: TGTGCCGGGGGACTTAACACCGGGGAGCTGTTTTTT.